This T cell receptor (beta chain) came from a study of T cells in women clearing cervical HPV infection. As for the study in general: Case blood was drawn a median about 160 days after lesion detection. Only a few women had HLA typing results available. Broader study findings: Repertoire richness, not evenness, was significantly elevated in CIN3+ cases versus controls.

Details on this clone: Its antigen is not identified. The read ends 3 residues before the CDR3 terminus; that terminus is restored from the germline J gene.

This CDR3 has 13 amino acids. In germline, CDR1 is DFQATT, CDR2 SNEGSKA (reference sequence). TCRdb keeps only in-frame clones here, not all; method: immunoSEQ multiplex PCR. The sample data list 15,000 or so clones. The receptor was derived from a woman between 18 and 70 years old with a cervical HPV16 infection that either progressed to CIN3+ or cleared (not recorded which). The sample comprised blood buffy coat. The chain uses TRBV20-1 and TRBJ1-4, with 7 nucleotides matching TRBD1. CDR3 bases read: TGCAGTGCCGCCCTACAGGGGAATTCACCA. It translates to CSAALQGNSP. In full, the CDR3 is CSAALQGNSPLFF.